Each of the 30 T cell receptor beta chains below was sequenced from the same sample in a study of siplizumab effects on memory and regulatory T cells (dated by TCRdb to between 2017 and 2020). Libraries came from the immunoSEQ multiplex PCR assay. TCRdb holds this immuneACCESS table with in-frame rearrangements only. Some clones are missing; in checked studies, unresolved V genes explain under half, and the rest has no known cause. Across this sample there are approximately 60,000 clones, with roughly 85% seen only once. Jointly, the top ten make up 0.4% to 0.45% of the sample. Sequenced material: memory CD4+ T cells sorted from blood. Interpreted using the paper, the cell subset or site label stands for: unstimulated CD4+ memory T cells. The receptors originated from a human donor in good health.

The V gene is TRBV19, the J gene TRBJ1-5; maybe TRBD1 (5 bases). Trimming stripped 5 bases from V and 2 bases from J, with 13 bases between. CDR3 length: 15 amino acids. The germline gives CDR1 LNHDA, CDR2 SQIVND (reference sequence). The CDR3 DNA follows: TGTGCCAGTAGTCTCCAGGGATTGGGCAATCAGCCCCAGCATTTT. Protein product: CASSLQGLGNQPQHF.

This chain links TRBV11-2 with TRBJ1-2; D uncertain. This CDR3 comprises 11 residues. The germline CDR1 and CDR2 sequences are SGHAT and FQNNGV. Trimming pared 5 bases from V and 8 bases from J, leaving 9 bases between. The CDR3 DNA reads TGTGCCAGCAGCCTTGGGATGGGCTACACCTTC. Encoded protein: CASSLGMGYTF.

This sequence joins TRBV2 and TRBJ1-6, with D possibly TRBD1 on 5 matching bases. Looked up from germline, CDR1 is SNHLY and CDR2 is FYNNEI. The CDR3 totals 15 residues. V lost 7 bases and J 8 bases, leaving 18 bases between the germline ends. CDR3 sequence (DNA): TGTGCCAGCAAGGTTCAAGGGGCTGATCATTCACCCCTCCACTTT. It translates to CASKVQGADHSPLHF.

The rearrangement joins TRBV10-1 to TRBJ2-1; 11 bases are a match to TRBD2. J lost 5 bases, V lost 6 bases, and 3 bases had no gene match. Germline V gene sequence: CDR1 WNHNN, CDR2 SYGVQD (reference sequence). This CDR3 has 14 amino acids. This CDR3 reads CASSLTSGDNEQFF. The CDR3 DNA sequence: TGCGCCAGCAGCTTGACTAGCGGGGACAATGAGCAGTTCTTC.

This chain connects TRBV12-5 to TRBJ2-2; perhaps D is TRBD1 or TRBD2 (6 bases each). CDR1 LGHNT and CDR2 FRNRAP come from the germline V gene. V lost 1 base and J 6 bases, leaving 18 bases between the germline ends. The CDR3 loop spans 17 amino acids. CDR3 DNA sequence: TGTGCTAGTGGTTTGGCCACCTTCGGGGGCGACCCCGGGGAGCTGTTTTTT. It is translated as CASGLATFGGDPGELFF.

This clone has only a few counts. Other DNA sequences from this sample encode an identical CDR3 as well. The chain links TRBV7-9 to TRBJ1-1; no clear D gene. Per germline, CDR1 SEHNR and CDR2 FQNEAQ (reference sequence). Trimming pared 3 bases from V and 0 bases from J, leaving 5 bases between. The CDR3 length is 13 residues. CDR3 sequence (DNA): TGTGCCAGCAGCTTTGGGTTGAACACTGAAGCTTTCTTT. This codes for CASSFGLNTEAFF.

The chain recombines TRBV5-4 with TRBJ1-1; 7 nucleotides match TRBD1. V trimming: 5 bases; J trimming: 4 bases; junction bases outside the gene matches: 5. Looked up from germline, CDR1 is SGHNT and CDR2 is YYREEE (reference sequence). The CDR3 consists of 13 residues. The CDR3 DNA reads TGTGCCAGCAGTCTCAGGGGGGGCACTGAAGCTTTCTTT. Residues: CASSLRGGTEAFF.

This chain uses TRBV18 with TRBJ2-5, with D unresolved. The CDR3 runs 12 residues. Germline V gives CDR1 KGHSH, CDR2 LQKENI. V dropped 6 bases and J dropped 0 bases, with 5 bases sitting between them. The CDR3 DNA is TGTGCCAGCTCCCCAGACCAAGAGACCCAGTACTTC. As protein: CASSPDQETQYF.

This clone was found once. The chain carries TRBV5-1 and TRBJ2-7; 8 nucleotides agree with TRBD2. Germline assignment: CDR1 SGHRS and CDR2 YFSETQ. This CDR3 contains 15 residues. The V segment lost 4 bases and the J segment 0 bases; nucleotides outside the gene matches: 6. CDR3 sequence (DNA): TGCGCCAGCAGCCTCCTAGGGACTAGCTCCTACGAGCAGTACTTC. Protein: CASSLLGTSSYEQYF.

This chain links TRBV25-1 with TRBJ1-4; D remains ambiguous. Between the trimmed V and J ends, which lost 4 bases and 0 bases, there was a span of 9 bases. The CDR3 spans 15 residues. Germline V gives CDR1 MGHDK, CDR2 SYGVNS. The CDR3 coding sequence is TGTGCCAGCAGTGTTCGTCTACCAACTAATGAAAAACTGTTTTTT. It translates to CASSVRLPTNEKLFF.

V gene TRBV9 combines with J gene TRBJ1-4; D unclear. CDR3 length: 16 amino acids. The V and J ends lost 0 bases and 5 bases respectively, with 14 bases between them. Germline loops: CDR1 SGDLS, CDR2 YYNGEE. CDR3 DNA: TGTGCCAGCAGCGTAGGGCCTACACCGTTAAATGAAAAACTGTTTTTT. Encoded protein: CASSVGPTPLNEKLFF. Complete variable domain (other parts from reference TRBV9 and TRBJ1-4): DSGVTQTPKHLITATGQRVTLRCSPRSGDLSVYWYQQSLDQGLQFLIQYYNGEERAKGNILERFSAQQFPDLHSELNLSSLELGDSALYFCASSVGPTPLNEKLFFGSGTQLSVL.

The chain employs TRBV28 and TRBJ1-6; no reliable D call. Trimming took 3 bases from V and 4 from J, leaving 10 bases between them. This CDR3 has 15 residues. Germline CDR1 is MDHEN and CDR2 is SYDVKM. The CDR3 DNA reads TGTGCCAGCAGTTTCGGCAGGATGTATAATTCACCCCTCCACTTT. Protein: CASSFGRMYNSPLHF.

This chain joins TRBV28 and TRBJ1-5; a possible D gene is TRBD1 (5 bases). V gave up 6 bases and J gave up 1 base, with 10 bases separating them. This CDR3 contains 14 residues. Per the germline V gene, CDR1 is MDHEN and CDR2 is SYDVKM. The CDR3 region is CASRNGGSNQPQHF. The CDR3 bases are TGTGCCAGCAGGAACGGGGGGAGCAATCAGCCCCAGCATTTT.

CDR3 amino acids: CASSLLPSGVGDTQYF. The CDR3 nucleotides read TGTGCCAGCAGTTTATTGCCTAGCGGGGTTGGAGATACGCAGTATTTT. The chain combines TRBV28 with TRBJ2-3, with 9 bases that match TRBD2. CDR3 length equals 16 residues. The germline gives CDR1 MDHEN, CDR2 SYDVKM. V dropped 1 base and J dropped 5; count of bases not matched to a gene: 7.

The chain uses TRBV19 and TRBJ1-2; 9 nucleotides agree with TRBD1. Germline V gene sequence: CDR1 LNHDA, CDR2 SQIVND (reference sequence). CDR3 length: 14 residues. V gave up 6 bases and J gave up 4 bases; unmatched junction bases: 6. CDR3 sequence (DNA): TGTGCCAGTAGGGCTACAGGGGGCGGCTATGGCTACACCTTC. It is translated as CASRATGGGYGYTF.

V gene TRBV30 combines with J gene TRBJ2-7; D is ambiguous. V lost 0 bases and J lost 2, with 8 bases in between. The CDR3 sequence is 13 residues long. Looked up from germline, CDR1 is GTSNPN and CDR2 is SVGIG (reference sequence). The CDR3 region is CAWSVPSTYEQYF. The DNA of the CDR3 is TGTGCCTGGAGTGTACCCAGCACCTACGAGCAGTACTTC.

The chain has TRBV9 and TRBJ1-2; D uncertain. The germline gives CDR1 SGDLS, CDR2 YYNGEE. The V end lost 6 bases, the J end lost 4 bases, and 10 bases lay between the germline ends. The CDR3 consists of 12 residues. The CDR3 sequence: CASKRGGYGYTF. CDR3 DNA: TGTGCCAGCAAGCGGGGTGGCTATGGCTACACCTTC. Using reference TRBV9 and TRBJ1-2 for the parts outside the CDR3, the full variable domain is DSGVTQTPKHLITATGQRVTLRCSPRSGDLSVYWYQQSLDQGLQFLIQYYNGEERAKGNILERFSAQQFPDLHSELNLSSLELGDSALYFCASKRGGYGYTFGSGTRLTVV.

The chain links TRBV18 to TRBJ1-3; 7 bases fit TRBD1. V was clipped by 3 bases and J by 7 bases; unmatched bases: 12. CDR3 length: 16 amino acids. CDR1 and CDR2 (germline): KGHSH, LQKENI. For the CDR3, the DNA is TGTGCCAGCTCACCCAGGGGGGCAACCCAAGCGAACACCATATATTTT. Protein sequence: CASSPRGATQANTIYF. The complete variable domain, with remaining parts taken from reference TRBV18 and TRBJ1-3, reads NAGVMQNPRHLVRRRGQEARLRCSPMKGHSHVYWYRQLPEEGLKFMVYLQKENIIDESGMPKERFSAEFPKEGPSILRIQQVVRGDSAAYFCASSPRGATQANTIYFGEGSWLTVV.

In its sample, this clone was seen a few times. V is TRBV25-1 and J is TRBJ1-2; 8 bases are a match to TRBD1. Trimming removed 8 bases from V and 4 bases from J; junction bases left unmatched: 6. Germline V CDR1 and CDR2: MGHDK, SYGVNS. This CDR3 has 13 residues. CDR3 nucleotides: TGTGCCAGCGCAAGGACAGGGAGCTATGGCTACACCTTC. Encoded protein: CASARTGSYGYTF.

A single count supports this clone. This chain uses TRBV7-9 with TRBJ1-6, with no clear D. V lost 2 bases and J 9 bases, leaving 8 bases between the germline ends. Germline CDR1 is SEHNR and CDR2 is FQNEAQ (reference sequence). The CDR3 length is 13 residues. In nucleotides, the CDR3 is TGTGCCAGCAGCTTAAGCTTGCGTTCACCCCTCCACTTT. Encoded protein: CASSLSLRSPLHF. The full variable domain, its missing parts supplied by reference TRBV7-9 and TRBJ1-6, is DTGVSQNPRHKITKRGQNVTFRCDPISEHNRLYWYRQTLGQGPEFLTYFQNEAQLEKSRLLSDRFSAERPKGSFSTLEIQRTEQGDSAMYLCASSLSLRSPLHFGNGTRLTVT.

The chain uses TRBV7-2 and TRBJ2-5; the D call may be TRBD1 or TRBD2 (7 bases each). In germline, CDR1 is SGHTA, CDR2 FQGNSA. The CDR3 is 15 amino acids. The V end was cut by 5 bases, the J end by 2 bases, with 15 bases between. CDR3 nucleotide sequence: TGTGCCAGCAGCGAACCCAGGGGGGGTCAAGAGACCCAGTACTTC. Translating it yields CASSEPRGGQETQYF. Combining the CDR3 with reference TRBV7-2 and TRBJ2-5 gives the whole variable domain GAGVSQSPSNKVTEKGKDVELRCDPISGHTALYWYRQSLGQGLEFLIYFQGNSAPDKSGLPSDRFSAERTGGSVSTLTIQRTQQEDSAVYLCASSEPRGGQETQYFGPGTRLLVL.

The count of this clone is one. This sample includes further DNA sequences coding for the same CDR3. J is TRBJ1-2 and V is TRBV19; D gene uncertain. The CDR3 has 15 residues. The germline V and J ends were trimmed by 8 bases and 3 bases, with 19 bases remaining between them. Germline V CDR1 and CDR2: LNHDA, SQIVND (reference sequence). The CDR3 DNA sequence: TGTGCCAGTCGGGAGGGCGCGAGATCCGACTATGGCTACACCTTC. The encoded protein is CASREGARSDYGYTF. Variable domain in full (rest from reference TRBV19 and TRBJ1-2): DGGITQSPKYLFRKEGQNVTLSCEQNLNHDAMYWYRQDPGQGLRLIYYSQIVNDFQKGDIAEGYSVSREKKESFPLTVTSAQKNPTAFYLCASREGARSDYGYTFGSGTRLTVV.

The V gene is TRBV4-3, the J gene TRBJ2-4, with TRBD1 as a possible D gene (5 bases). The germline V gene encodes CDR1 LGHNA and CDR2 YSLEER. V was cut by 1 base and J by 9 bases, with 10 bases left in between. The CDR3 is 13 residues long. The CDR3 nucleotides are TGCGCCAGCAGCCAAGGTTCTCAGGGCATTCAGTACTTC. It yields the protein CASSQGSQGIQYF.

V gene TRBV25-1 combines with J gene TRBJ2-5, with D perhaps being TRBD1 or TRBD2 (7 bases each). The CDR3 is 15 residues long. Trimming cost V 6 bases and J 5 bases, with 19 bases left between them. Germline V CDR1 and CDR2: MGHDK, SYGVNS. CDR3 coding DNA: TGTGCCAGCAGCACTCCCAGGGGGGGCCCGGAGACCCAGTACTTC. Its translation: CASSTPRGGPETQYF. The variable domain in full, completed from reference TRBV25-1 and TRBJ2-5, reads EADIYQTPRYLVIGTGKKITLECSQTMGHDKMYWYQQDPGMELHLIHYSYGVNSTEKGDLSSESTVSRIRTEHFPLTLESARPSHTSQYLCASSTPRGGPETQYFGPGTRLLVL.

The V gene is TRBV4-2, the J gene TRBJ2-7; D uncertain. Between the trimmed V and J ends, which lost 2 bases and 4 bases, there was a span of 18 bases. CDR3 length: 16 residues. CDR1 is LGHNA, CDR2 YNFKEQ, per germline. Here the CDR3 reads CASSQKFRDPPYEQYF. The CDR3 DNA reads TGTGCCAGCAGCCAAAAATTTCGCGATCCTCCTTACGAGCAGTACTTC.

The genes are TRBV7-2 and TRBJ2-2; D gene uncertain. V was clipped by 3 bases and J by 2 bases, with 7 bases between them. The CDR3 contains 14 residues. CDR1 SGHTA and CDR2 FQGNSA come from the germline V gene. The CDR3 DNA sequence: TGTGCCAGCAGCTTTGTCGGAAACACCGGGGAGCTGTTTTTT. Translating it yields CASSFVGNTGELFF.

The CDR3 bases are TGTGCCAGCAGTGAACTCGGGACAGATCAGCCCCAGCATTTT. Encoded protein: CASSELGTDQPQHF. The chain couples TRBV6-1 to TRBJ1-5; 7 positions match TRBD1. Trimming removed 2 bases from V and 5 bases from J; junction bases left unmatched: 3. There are 14 residues in the CDR3. CDR1 and CDR2 (germline): MNHNS, SASEGT.

This clone is categorized as medium-sized. This chain connects TRBV18 to TRBJ1-1, with D perhaps matching TRBD1 (5 bases). The V gene's germline CDR1 is KGHSH and CDR2 LQKENI. The germline V and J ends were trimmed by 2 bases and 4 bases, with 14 bases remaining between them. The CDR3 is made up of 15 amino acids. The CDR3 nucleotides read TGTGCCAGCTCACCAGGGAAGGGGATTGGCACTGAAGCTTTCTTT. Its translation: CASSPGKGIGTEAFF. Full variable domain (remainder filled in from reference TRBV18 and TRBJ1-1): NAGVMQNPRHLVRRRGQEARLRCSPMKGHSHVYWYRQLPEEGLKFMVYLQKENIIDESGMPKERFSAEFPKEGPSILRIQQVVRGDSAAYFCASSPGKGIGTEAFFGQGTRLTVV.

Here the CDR3 DNA reads TGTGCCAGCAGTGAAGCAGGGGGGAGCTCTGGCTACACCTTC. It yields the protein CASSEAGGSSGYTF. The rearrangement joins TRBV2 to TRBJ1-2; a weak D match, TRBD1 (6 bases). Trimming took 0 bases from V and 7 from J, leaving 12 bases between them. The CDR3 spans 14 residues. The germline CDR1 and CDR2 sequences are SNHLY and FYNNEI.

The genes are TRBV6-6 and TRBJ2-5; no clear D. V was trimmed by 2 bases and J by 4 bases, leaving 8 bases between them. Germline CDR1 is MNHNY and CDR2 is SVGAGI (reference sequence). This CDR3 is built from 13 residues. The CDR3 here is CASSYAGVETQYF. The DNA of the CDR3 is TGTGCCAGCAGTTACGCTGGAGTAGAGACCCAGTACTTC.